This TCR beta chain is drawn from a study of blood T cells in healthy people across ages. Every sample yielded at least 7 million isolated PBMCs. CDR3 length: 16 amino acids. Germline CDR1 reads SSHAT; CDR2 reads FNYEAQ (reference sequence). As regards this clonotype: One end of the junction is discordant with germline, which a read error may explain.

A sample-barcoded 5' primer and a J-beta primer mix were used in a second PCR of about 7 to 12 cycles. TCRdb re-called the 5' RACE reads through MiXCR, storing one row per CDR3 protein. Of more than 450,000 distinct CDR3 sequences in the sample, 27% were seen once. This sample was shared with a second study, whose subject was T cells of mothers and their children. That report adds: In related and unrelated pairs alike, thymic selection shapes TCR recombination output, with inherited differences minor. Related mother and child pairs showed slightly greater overlap (not significant) than unrelated pairs did.

Sequencing was performed on blood. The V and J genes are TRBV7-7 and TRBJ2-5; 12 bases agree with TRBD2. The clonotype comes from a boy aged 2 to 10 in good health. CDR3 sequence: CASSLRTSGVQETQYF. The CDR3 DNA sequence: TGTGCTAGCAGCTTGCGGACTAGCGGGGTACAAGAGACCCAGTACTTC.